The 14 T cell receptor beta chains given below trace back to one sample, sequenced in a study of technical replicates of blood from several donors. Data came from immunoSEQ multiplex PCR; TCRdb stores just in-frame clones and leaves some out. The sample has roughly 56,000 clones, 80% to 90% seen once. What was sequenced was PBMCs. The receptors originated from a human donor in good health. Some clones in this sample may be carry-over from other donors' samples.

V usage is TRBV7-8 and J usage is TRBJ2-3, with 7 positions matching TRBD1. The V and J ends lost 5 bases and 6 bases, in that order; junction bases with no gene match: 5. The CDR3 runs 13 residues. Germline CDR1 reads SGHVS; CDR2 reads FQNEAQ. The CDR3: CASSGDRVDTQYF. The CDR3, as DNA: TGTGCCAGCAGCGGTGACAGGGTGGATACGCAGTATTTT.

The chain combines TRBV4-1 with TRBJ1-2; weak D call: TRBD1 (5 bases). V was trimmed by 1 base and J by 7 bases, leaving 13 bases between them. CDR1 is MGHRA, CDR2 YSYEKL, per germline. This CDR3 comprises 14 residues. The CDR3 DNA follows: TGCGCCAGCAGCCAAGTGTGGGGCGCCGCTGGCTACACCTTC. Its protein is CASSQVWGAAGYTF.

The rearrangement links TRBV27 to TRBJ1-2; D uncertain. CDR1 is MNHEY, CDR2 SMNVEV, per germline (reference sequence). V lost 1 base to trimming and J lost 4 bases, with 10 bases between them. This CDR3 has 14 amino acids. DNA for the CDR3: TGTGCCAGCAGTTTATTGTCAGGCACCTATGGCTACACCTTC. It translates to CASSLLSGTYGYTF.

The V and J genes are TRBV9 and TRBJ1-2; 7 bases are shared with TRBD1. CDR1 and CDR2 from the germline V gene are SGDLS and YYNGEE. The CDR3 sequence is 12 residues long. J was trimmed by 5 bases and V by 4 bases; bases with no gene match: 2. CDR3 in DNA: TGTGCCAGCAGCACAGGGGATTATGGCTACACCTTC. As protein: CASSTGDYGYTF.

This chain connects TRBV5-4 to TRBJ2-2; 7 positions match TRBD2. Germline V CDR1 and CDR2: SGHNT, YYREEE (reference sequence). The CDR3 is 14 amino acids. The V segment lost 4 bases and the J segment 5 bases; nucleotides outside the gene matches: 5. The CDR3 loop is CASSLGGRTGELFF. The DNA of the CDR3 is TGTGCCAGCAGCCTCGGGGGGAGGACCGGGGAGCTGTTTTTT.

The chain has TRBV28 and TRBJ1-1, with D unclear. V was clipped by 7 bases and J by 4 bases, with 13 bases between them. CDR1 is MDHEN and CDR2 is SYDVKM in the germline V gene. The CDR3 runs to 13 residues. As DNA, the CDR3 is TGTGCCAGCAAGATCCGGCGGGGCACTGAAGCTTTCTTT. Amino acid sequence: CASKIRRGTEAFF.

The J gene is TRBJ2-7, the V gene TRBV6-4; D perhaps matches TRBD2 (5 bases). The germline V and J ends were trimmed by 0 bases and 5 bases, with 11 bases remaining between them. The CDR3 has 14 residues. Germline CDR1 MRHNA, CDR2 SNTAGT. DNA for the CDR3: TGTGCCAGCAGTGACTCGCAGCGGTGCGACGAGCAGTACTTC. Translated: CASSDSQRCDEQYF.

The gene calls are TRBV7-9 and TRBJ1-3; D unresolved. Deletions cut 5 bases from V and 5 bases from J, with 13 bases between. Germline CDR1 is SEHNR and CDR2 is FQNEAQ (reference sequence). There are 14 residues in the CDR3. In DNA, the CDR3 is TGTGCCAGCAGCCAAGCAGGAGGCAGAAACACCATATATTTT. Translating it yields CASSQAGGRNTIYF.

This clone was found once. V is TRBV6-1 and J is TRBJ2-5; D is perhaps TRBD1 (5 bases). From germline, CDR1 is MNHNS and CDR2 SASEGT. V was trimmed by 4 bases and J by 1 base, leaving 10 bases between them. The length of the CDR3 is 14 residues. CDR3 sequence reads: CASSVGLTQETQYF. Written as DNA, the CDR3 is TGTGCCAGCAGTGTGGGGCTTACCCAAGAGACCCAGTACTTC.

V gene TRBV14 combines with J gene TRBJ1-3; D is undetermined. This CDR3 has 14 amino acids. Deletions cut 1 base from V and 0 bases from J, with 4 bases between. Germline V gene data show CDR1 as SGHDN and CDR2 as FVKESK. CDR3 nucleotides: TGTGCCAGCAGCCAAGGACACTCTGGAAACACCATATATTTT. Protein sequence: CASSQGHSGNTIYF. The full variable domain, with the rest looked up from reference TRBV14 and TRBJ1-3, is EAGVTQFPSHSVIEKGQTVTLRCDPISGHDNLYWYRRVMGKEIKFLLHFVKESKQDESGMPNNRFLAERTGGTYSTLKVQPAELEDSGVYFCASSQGHSGNTIYFGEGSWLTVV.

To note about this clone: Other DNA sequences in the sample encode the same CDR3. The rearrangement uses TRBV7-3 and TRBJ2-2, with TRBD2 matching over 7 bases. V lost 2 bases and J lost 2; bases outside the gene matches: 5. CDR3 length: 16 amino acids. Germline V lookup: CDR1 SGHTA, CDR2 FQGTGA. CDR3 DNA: TGTGCCAGCAGCTTACAGCCTAGCGGAAACACCGGGGAGCTGTTTTTT. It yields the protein CASSLQPSGNTGELFF.

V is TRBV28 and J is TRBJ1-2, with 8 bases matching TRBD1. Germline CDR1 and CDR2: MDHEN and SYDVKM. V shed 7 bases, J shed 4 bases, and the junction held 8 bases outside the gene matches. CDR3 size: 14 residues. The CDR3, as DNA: TGTGCCAGCAAACGAGGACAGGGAGCCTATGGCTACACCTTC. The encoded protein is CASKRGQGAYGYTF.

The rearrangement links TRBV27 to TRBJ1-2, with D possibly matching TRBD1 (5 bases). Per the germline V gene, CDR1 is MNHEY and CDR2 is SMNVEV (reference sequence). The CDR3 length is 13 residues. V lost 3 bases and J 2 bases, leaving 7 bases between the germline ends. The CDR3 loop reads CASSLGGNYGYTF. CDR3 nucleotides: TGTGCCAGCAGTTTGGGGGGAAACTATGGCTACACCTTC.

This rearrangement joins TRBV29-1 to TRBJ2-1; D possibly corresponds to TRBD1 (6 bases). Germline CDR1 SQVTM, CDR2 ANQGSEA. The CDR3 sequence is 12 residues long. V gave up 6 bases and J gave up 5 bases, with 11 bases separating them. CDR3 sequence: CSVTGYHNEQFF. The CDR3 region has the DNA TGCAGCGTCACAGGGTACCACAATGAGCAGTTCTTC.